Listed below are T cell receptor beta chains from one sample, sequenced in a study of CD8+ T cells in alopecia areata. Only in-frame clones appear in the TCRdb table, and some are missing; sequencing was by immunoSEQ multiplex PCR. The sample records approximately 150,000 clones, less than 70% being singletons. The starting material was CD4+ T cells sorted from blood, obtained at week 24, from a patient treated with tofacitinib. The receptors here all came from a human donor with alopecia areata. Both conserved end residues are part of each CDR3. The D gene is left open where the match is weak. Some rows have no size entry. The others give once, few or many, or a class for an expanded clone.

abundance	v_gene	d_gene	j_gene	CDR3nt	CDR3aa
few	TRBV6-5	-	TRBJ1-6	TGTGCCAGCCGGCTCGCGGTTTGGAATTCACCCCTCCACTTT	CASRLAVWNSPLHF
few	TRBV29-1	-	TRBJ2-7	TGCAGCGTTGGCGGGGGAAGAGGGGGCTACGAGCAGTACTTC	CSVGGGRGGYEQYF
few	TRBV19	TRBD1	TRBJ1-2	TGTGCCAGTAGTCCCTACCTGACAGGGCCGGCCGGTGGCTACACCTTC	CASSPYLTGPAGGYTF
-	TRBV30	-	TRBJ1-1	TGTGCCTGGAGTGTAAGGTGGGCTGAAGCTTTCTTT	CAWSVRWAEAFF
-	TRBV6-1	TRBD1	TRBJ2-7	TGTGCCAGCAGTGCTGAGACAGGGGGCTACGAGCAGTACTTC	CASSAETGGYEQYF
-	TRBV29-1	-	TRBJ2-3	TGCAGCGTAGCTTCGCGCCACACAGATACGCAGTATTTT	CSVASRHTDTQYF
few	TRBV7-2	-	TRBJ2-5	TGTGCCAGCAGCCCACTTTATACCGCCAGGCGGGAGACCCAGTACTTC	CASSPLYTARRETQYF
-	TRBV7-2	-	TRBJ2-4	TGTGCCAGCAGCCCCGGGGTAGCCAAAAACATTCAGTACTTC	CASSPGVAKNIQYF
few	TRBV6-4	TRBD1	TRBJ1-2	TGTGCCAGCAGTGACTCAGCTCGGACAGGGGGTGGCTACACCTTC	CASSDSARTGGGYTF
-	TRBV5-1	-	TRBJ2-6	TGCGCCAGCAGCTTGGCCGTCGGGGATTCTGGGGCCAACGTCCTGACTTTC	CASSLAVGDSGANVLTF